This TCR beta chain emerged from a study of T cells in Graves' hyperthyroidism and ophthalmopathy. General study results and limits: Clonotypes that were expanded in thyroid above 0.001 mostly appeared in blood too. A model using 13 V-J features told ophthalmopathy apart from stable hyperthyroidism.

Researchers amplified the TCR beta CDR3 regions from RNA transcripts. A first-round RT-PCR of the TCR CDR3 used the HTBI primer set. TCRdb fed the multiplex PCR reads into MiXCR, producing one record per CDR3 protein. The sample lists hundreds of thousands of distinct CDR3 sequences, approximately 40% occurring once. This clonotype was found many times. Its antigen is as yet unknown. This CDR3 comprises 15 residues. The V segment lost 3 bases and the J segment 7 bases; nucleotides outside the gene matches: 9. CDR1 is ENHRY and CDR2 is SYGVKD in the germline V gene. The J gene is TRBJ1-5, the V gene TRBV10-3; 7 bases match TRBD1. The sequencing sample was made of blood. This TCR came from a woman between 40 and 50 years old with Graves' hyperthyroidism. The CDR3: CAISDSRGQRQPQHF. As DNA, the CDR3 is TGTGCCATCAGTGATTCTCGGGGACAGAGGCAGCCCCAGCATTTT.